This T cell receptor (beta chain) was captured by sequencing in a study of OX40 agonist ivuxolimab in advanced cancers. The wider study: Recorded diagnoses for dose-escalation patients were hepatocellular carcinoma, melanoma, renal cell or head and neck cancer.

Sequencing was performed with immunoSEQ multiplex PCR; in TCRdb, only in-frame clones are kept and a portion is missing. The sample holds 75,000 to 100,000 clones, more than 85% seen once. Germline loops: CDR1 LGHNA, CDR2 YSLEER. Deletions cut 4 bases from V and 12 bases from J, with 16 bases between. The CDR3 runs 13 residues. This clone showed up just once. The sequencing used CD4+ or CD8+ T cells sorted from blood, collected in a trial of the OX40 agonist ivuxolimab. V is TRBV4-3 and J is TRBJ1-3, with unresolved D. The source of this sequence is an adult with an advanced solid tumor such as melanoma, head and neck, liver or kidney cancer. This CDR3 reads CASSPERWSVIYF. The CDR3 DNA sequence: TGCGCCAGCAGCCCAGAAAGGTGGTCGGTCATATATTTT.